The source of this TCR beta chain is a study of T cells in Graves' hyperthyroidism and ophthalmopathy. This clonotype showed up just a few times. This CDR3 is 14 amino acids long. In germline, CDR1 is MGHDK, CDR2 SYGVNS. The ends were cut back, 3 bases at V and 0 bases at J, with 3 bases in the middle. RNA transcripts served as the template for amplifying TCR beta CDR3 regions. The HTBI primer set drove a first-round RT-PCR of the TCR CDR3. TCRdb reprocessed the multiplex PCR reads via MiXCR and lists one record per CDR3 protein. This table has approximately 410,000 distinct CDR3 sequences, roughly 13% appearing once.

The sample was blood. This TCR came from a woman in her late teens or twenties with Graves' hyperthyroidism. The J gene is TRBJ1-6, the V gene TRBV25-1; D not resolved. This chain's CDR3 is CASSESSYNSPLHF. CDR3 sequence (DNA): TGTGCCAGCAGTGAGAGCTCCTATAATTCACCCCTCCACTTT.